This TCR beta chain was sequenced in a study of blood T cell repertoires in COVID-19. Study context: Researchers got acute and convalescent COVID-19 samples from the United States, Italy and Spain. From T cells, B-cell-depleted T cells, or PBMCs came the material, which was cDNA or gDNA.

Data came from immunoSEQ multiplex PCR; TCRdb stores just in-frame clones and leaves some out. The repertoire consists of about 260,000 clones, with 70% to 90% occurring once and the leading ten covering about 0.7%. Trimming stripped 3 bases from V and 0 bases from J, with 9 bases between. Germline CDR1 reads LGHNA; CDR2 reads YSLEER. CDR3 size: 14 residues. The TCR sequence derives from a human donor in a cohort sampled during active COVID-19. The sequencing input was peripheral blood. The chain combines TRBV4-3 with TRBJ2-7; D remains ambiguous. The CDR3 sequence: CASSQETFSYEQYF. Here the CDR3 DNA reads TGCGCCAGCAGCCAGGAGACTTTCTCCTACGAGCAGTACTTC.